Detailed here is one T cell receptor beta chain. Its antigen is as yet unknown. The data belong to a study of identical twins. Study-level results: Carriage of fewer insertions was seen in abundant cord blood beta clonotypes, whereas memory repertoires showed none. Part of the zero-insertion signal could reflect confounding by invariant MAIT and iNKT cells.

V lost 3 bases and J lost 2, with 5 bases in between. This CDR3 has 13 residues. Germline assignment: CDR1 SGHRS and CDR2 YFSETQ. TCRdb independently ran MiXCR on the 5' RACE reads; one entry per CDR3 protein. The repertoire holds 1.5 million to 2 million distinct CDR3 sequences, about 32% seen once, with around 0.25% in the top ten. Sample: cord blood. This chain connects TRBV5-1 to TRBJ2-2; D is uncertain. This clonotype was obtained from a newborn girl in good health. CDR3: CASSSINTGELFF. The CDR3, as DNA: TGCGCCAGCAGCTCGATAAACACCGGGGAGCTGTTTTTT.